This T cell receptor (beta chain) derives from a study of cytomegalovirus exposure and HLA in healthy donors. PCR used 60 Vbeta primers and 13 Jbeta primers. Using immunoSEQ multiplex PCR, the repertoire was profiled, and TCRdb retains in-frame clones only, with some absent. The sample lists approximately 160,000 clones; 75% to 85% were seen once. This CDR3 contains 15 residues. Germline V gives CDR1 LNHDA, CDR2 SQIVND (reference sequence). Trimming removed 5 bases at V and 8 bases at J, with 18 bases between. Study results and limitations: Sequencing artifact likely explains a cluster of highly shared sequence variants. A later analysis reported that several of the most significant clusters appeared to be linked to common viral pathogens, among them Epstein-Barr virus. Some public TCRs appeared in many individuals, while most sequences were rare.

To note about this clone: Its matching antigen is unknown.

The chain couples TRBV19 to TRBJ1-4; D may be TRBD1 (5 bases). This TCR derives from a woman younger than 35 in good health and CMV-seronegative. Material for sequencing was PBMCs. The CDR3 here is CASSAQDGPAEKLFF. CDR3 DNA sequence: TGTGCCAGTAGTGCACAGGACGGGCCCGCGGAAAAACTGTTTTTT.